This is a list of T cell receptor beta chains from one sample in a study of OX40 agonist ivuxolimab in advanced cancers. Profiled with immunoSEQ multiplex PCR; TCRdb holds only in-frame clones, not every one. The profile shows around 51,000 clones, approximately 84% of them singletons. The source was CD4+ or CD8+ T cells sorted from blood, collected in a trial of the OX40 agonist ivuxolimab. Source of these receptors: an adult with an advanced solid tumor such as melanoma, head and neck, liver or kidney cancer. CDR3s include the opening cysteine and the closing phenylalanine or tryptophan. The order of the fields is D gene, J gene, clone size, V gene, CDR3 DNA, CDR3 protein. A D gene is named only where the DNA matches it firmly. Part of the rows lack a size; the others show once, few, many or a class for expanded clones.

-,TRBJ2-1,-,TRBV10-3,TGTGCCACCAGGACAGCACCCGACAATGAGCAGTTCTTC,CATRTAPDNEQFF
-,TRBJ2-1,-,TRBV7-9,TGTGCCAGCAGTCAGGGGAGCTATGAGCAGTTCTTC,CASSQGSYEQFF
-,TRBJ2-5,few,TRBV15,TGTGCCACCAGCAGAGATCGGATCGGTTTTGGGACCCAGTACTTC,CATSRDRIGFGTQYF
TRBD1,TRBJ1-4,-,TRBV7-9,TGTGCCAGCAGCGCAAGCCGGGACAGATATCGGAAACTGTTTTTT,CASSASRDRYRKLFF
-,TRBJ1-1,once,TRBV28,TGTGCCAGCAGGGGGAAGCCTGAAGCTTTCTTT,CASRGKPEAFF
-,TRBJ2-3,-,TRBV19,TGTGCCAGTAGTATGGGGCGGGGGCCGTCCACAGATACGCAGTATTTT,CASSMGRGPSTDTQYF
-,TRBJ2-3,-,TRBV28,TGTGCCAGCAGTTTAACTGGACTGCGCACAGATACGCAGTATTTT,CASSLTGLRTDTQYF
TRBD1,TRBJ1-1,-,TRBV5-1,TGCGCCAGCAGCTCGCGGACAGGGGCAGGAACTGAAGCTTTCTTT,CASSSRTGAGTEAFF
-,TRBJ2-7,-,TRBV7-2,TGTGCCAGCACCCCAGGGGGACTAACCTCCTACGAGCAGTACTTC,CASTPGGLTSYEQYF
-,TRBJ2-7,-,TRBV5-3,TGTGCCAGAAGCCCTCCTACCGACAGGCCCGGGGAGCAGTACTTC,CARSPPTDRPGEQYF
TRBD2,TRBJ2-2,once,TRBV7-8,TGTGCCAGCAGCTTAGTCAGTAGCGGGGGAGCGAACACCGGGGAGCTGTTTTTT,CASSLVSSGGANTGELFF
-,TRBJ1-2,few,TRBV7-3,TGTGCCAGCAGCTTGGCTGGAGGGGGGGCCCCCTATGGCTACACCTTC,CASSLAGGGAPYGYTF